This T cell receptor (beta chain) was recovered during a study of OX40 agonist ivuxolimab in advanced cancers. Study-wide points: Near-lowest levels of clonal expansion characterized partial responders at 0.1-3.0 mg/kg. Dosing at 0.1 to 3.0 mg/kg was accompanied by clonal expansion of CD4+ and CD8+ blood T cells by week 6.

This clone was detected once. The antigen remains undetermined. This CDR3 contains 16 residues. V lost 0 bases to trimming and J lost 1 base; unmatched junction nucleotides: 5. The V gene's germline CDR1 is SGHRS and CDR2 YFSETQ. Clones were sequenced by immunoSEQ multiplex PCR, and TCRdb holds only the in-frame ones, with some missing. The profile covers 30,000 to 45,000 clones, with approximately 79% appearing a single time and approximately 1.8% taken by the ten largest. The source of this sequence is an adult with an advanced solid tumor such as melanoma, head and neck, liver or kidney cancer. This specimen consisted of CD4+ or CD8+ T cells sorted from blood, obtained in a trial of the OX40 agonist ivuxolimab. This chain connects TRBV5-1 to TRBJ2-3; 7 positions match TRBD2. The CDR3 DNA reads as TGCGCCAGCAGCTTGGTCTTGGGAGGGGGCACAGATACGCAGTATTTT. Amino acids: CASSLVLGGGTDTQYF.